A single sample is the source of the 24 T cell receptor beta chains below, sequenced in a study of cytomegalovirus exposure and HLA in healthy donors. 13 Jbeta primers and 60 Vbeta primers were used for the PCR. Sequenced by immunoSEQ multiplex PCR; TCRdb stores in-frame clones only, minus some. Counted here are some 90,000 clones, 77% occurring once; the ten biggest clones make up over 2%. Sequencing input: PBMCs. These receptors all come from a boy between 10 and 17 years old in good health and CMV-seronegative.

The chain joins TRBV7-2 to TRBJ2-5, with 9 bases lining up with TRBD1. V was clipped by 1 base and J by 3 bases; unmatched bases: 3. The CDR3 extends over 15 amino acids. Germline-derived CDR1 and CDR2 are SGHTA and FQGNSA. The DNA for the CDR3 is TGTGCCAGCAGCTTAGGGGACAGGGCCGAAGAGACCCAGTACTTC. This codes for CASSLGDRAEETQYF.

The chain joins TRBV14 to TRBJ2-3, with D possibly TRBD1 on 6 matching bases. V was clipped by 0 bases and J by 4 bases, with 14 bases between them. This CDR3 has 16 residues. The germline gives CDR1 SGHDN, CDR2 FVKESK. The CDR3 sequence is CASSQDFAPGADTQYF. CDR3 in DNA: TGTGCCAGCAGCCAAGATTTCGCCCCAGGGGCAGATACGCAGTATTTT.

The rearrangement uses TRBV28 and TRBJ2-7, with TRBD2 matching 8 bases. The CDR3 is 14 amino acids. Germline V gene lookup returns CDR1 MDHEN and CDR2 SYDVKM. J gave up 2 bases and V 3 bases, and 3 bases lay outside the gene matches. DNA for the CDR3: TGTGCCAGCAGTTTGGAGACTAGCGCCTACGAGCAGTACTTC. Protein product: CASSLETSAYEQYF.

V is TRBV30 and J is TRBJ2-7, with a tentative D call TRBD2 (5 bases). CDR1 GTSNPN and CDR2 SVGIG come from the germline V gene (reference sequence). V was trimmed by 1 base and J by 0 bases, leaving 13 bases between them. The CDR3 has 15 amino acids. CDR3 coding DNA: TGTGCCTGGAGTGCATTTAAAGGGAGCTCCTACGAGCAGTACTTC. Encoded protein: CAWSAFKGSSYEQYF.

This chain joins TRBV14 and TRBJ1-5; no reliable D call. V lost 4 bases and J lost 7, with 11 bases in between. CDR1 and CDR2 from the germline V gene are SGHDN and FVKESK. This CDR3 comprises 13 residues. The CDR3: CASSPRPGQPQHF. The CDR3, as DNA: TGTGCCAGCAGCCCCCGACCGGGGCAGCCCCAGCATTTT. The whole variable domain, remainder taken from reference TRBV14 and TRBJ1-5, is EAGVTQFPSHSVIEKGQTVTLRCDPISGHDNLYWYRRVMGKEIKFLLHFVKESKQDESGMPNNRFLAERTGGTYSTLKVQPAELEDSGVYFCASSPRPGQPQHFGDGTRLSIL.

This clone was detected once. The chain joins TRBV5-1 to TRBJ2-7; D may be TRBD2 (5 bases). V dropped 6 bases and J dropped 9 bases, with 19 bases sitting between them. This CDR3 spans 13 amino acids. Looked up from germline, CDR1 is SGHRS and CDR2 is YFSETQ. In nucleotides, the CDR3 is TGCGCCAGCAAGGGAGCCTCATTAGGGCGGCAGTACTTC. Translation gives CASKGASLGRQYF.

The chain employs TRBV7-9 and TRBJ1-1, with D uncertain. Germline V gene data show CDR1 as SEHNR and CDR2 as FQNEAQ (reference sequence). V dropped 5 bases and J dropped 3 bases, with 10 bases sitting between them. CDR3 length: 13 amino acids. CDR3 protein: CASSPQRDTEAFF. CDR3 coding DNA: TGTGCCAGCAGCCCACAGCGGGACACTGAAGCTTTCTTT.

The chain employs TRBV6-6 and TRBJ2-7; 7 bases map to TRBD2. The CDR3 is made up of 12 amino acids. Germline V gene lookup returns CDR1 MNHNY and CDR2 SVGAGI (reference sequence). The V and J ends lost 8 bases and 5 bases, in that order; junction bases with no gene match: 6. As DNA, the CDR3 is TGTGCCAGCTTAGCGGGTGGGGACGAGCAGTACTTC. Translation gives CASLAGGDEQYF.

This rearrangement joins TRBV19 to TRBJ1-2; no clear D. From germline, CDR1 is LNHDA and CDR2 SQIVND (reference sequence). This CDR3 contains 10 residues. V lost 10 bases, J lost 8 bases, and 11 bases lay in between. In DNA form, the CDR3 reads TGTGCCACCGGGTTAGACGGCTACACCTTC. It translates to CATGLDGYTF.

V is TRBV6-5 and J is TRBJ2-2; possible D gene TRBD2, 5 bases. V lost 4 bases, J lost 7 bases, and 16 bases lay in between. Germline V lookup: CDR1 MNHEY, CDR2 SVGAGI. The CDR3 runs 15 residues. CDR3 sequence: CASSLFGINNGELFF. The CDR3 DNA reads TGTGCCAGCAGTTTGTTCGGGATAAATAACGGGGAGCTGTTTTTT.

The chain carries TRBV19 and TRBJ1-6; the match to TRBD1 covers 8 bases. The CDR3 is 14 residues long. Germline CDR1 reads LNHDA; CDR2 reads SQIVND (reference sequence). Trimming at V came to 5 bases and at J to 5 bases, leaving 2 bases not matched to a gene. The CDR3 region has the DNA TGTGCCAGTAGTGTGGGACAGGATAATTCACCCCTCCACTTT. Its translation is CASSVGQDNSPLHF.

This chain's CDR3 is CAISEPSGTYDEQYF. The CDR3 nucleotides are TGTGCCATCAGTGAGCCTAGCGGTACATATGACGAGCAGTACTTC. The rearrangement joins TRBV10-3 to TRBJ2-7; 7 positions agree with TRBD2. J lost 5 bases, V lost 2 bases, and 9 bases had no gene match. The CDR3 is made up of 15 amino acids. Germline loops: CDR1 ENHRY, CDR2 SYGVKD.

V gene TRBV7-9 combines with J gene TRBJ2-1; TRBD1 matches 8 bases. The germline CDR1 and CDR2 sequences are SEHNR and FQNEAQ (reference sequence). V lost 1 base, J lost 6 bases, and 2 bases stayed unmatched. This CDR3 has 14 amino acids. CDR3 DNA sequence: TGTGCCAGCAGCTTAGTAGGACAGGGCAATGAGCAGTTCTTC. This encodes CASSLVGQGNEQFF.

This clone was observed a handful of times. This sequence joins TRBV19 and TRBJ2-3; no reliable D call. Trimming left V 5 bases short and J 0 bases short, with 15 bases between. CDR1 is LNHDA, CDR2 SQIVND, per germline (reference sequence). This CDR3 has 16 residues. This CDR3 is CASSWLAVPSTDTQYF. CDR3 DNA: TGTGCCAGTAGTTGGCTGGCAGTCCCTAGCACAGATACGCAGTATTTT.

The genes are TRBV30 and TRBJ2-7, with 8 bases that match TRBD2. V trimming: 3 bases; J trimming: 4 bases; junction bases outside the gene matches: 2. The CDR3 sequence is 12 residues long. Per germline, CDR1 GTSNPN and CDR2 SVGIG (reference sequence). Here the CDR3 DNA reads TGTGCCTGGAGCGGGGGGGCTTACGAGCAGTACTTC. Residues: CAWSGGAYEQYF.

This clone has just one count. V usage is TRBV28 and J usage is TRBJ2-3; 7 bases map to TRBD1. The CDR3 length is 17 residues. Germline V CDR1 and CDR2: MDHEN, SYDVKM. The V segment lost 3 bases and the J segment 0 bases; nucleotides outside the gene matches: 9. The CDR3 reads CASSFLWGQTSTDTQYF. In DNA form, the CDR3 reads TGTGCCAGCAGTTTCCTATGGGGACAGACAAGCACAGATACGCAGTATTTT.

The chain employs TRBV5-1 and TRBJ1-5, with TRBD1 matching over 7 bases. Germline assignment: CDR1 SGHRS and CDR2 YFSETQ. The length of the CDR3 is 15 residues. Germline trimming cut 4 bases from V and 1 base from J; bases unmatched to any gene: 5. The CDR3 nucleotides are TGCGCCAGCAGCCCCGGGACAGTGAGCAATCAGCCCCAGCATTTT. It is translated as CASSPGTVSNQPQHF.

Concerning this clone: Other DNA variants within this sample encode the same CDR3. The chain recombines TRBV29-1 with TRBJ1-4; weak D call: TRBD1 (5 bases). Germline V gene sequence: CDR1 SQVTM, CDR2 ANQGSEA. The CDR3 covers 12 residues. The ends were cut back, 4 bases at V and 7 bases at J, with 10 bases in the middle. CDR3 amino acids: CSVGQGREKLFF. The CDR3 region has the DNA TGCAGCGTTGGGCAGGGTCGTGAAAAACTGTTTTTT.

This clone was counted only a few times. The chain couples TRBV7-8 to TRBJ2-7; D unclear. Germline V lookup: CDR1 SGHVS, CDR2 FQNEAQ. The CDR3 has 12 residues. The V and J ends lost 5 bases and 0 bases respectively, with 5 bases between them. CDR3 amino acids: CASSPSSYEQYF. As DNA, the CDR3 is TGTGCCAGCAGCCCGAGCTCCTACGAGCAGTACTTC.

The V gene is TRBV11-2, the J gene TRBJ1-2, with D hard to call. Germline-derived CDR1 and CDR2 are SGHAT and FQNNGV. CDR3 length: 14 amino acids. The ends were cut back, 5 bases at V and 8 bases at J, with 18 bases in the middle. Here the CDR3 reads CASSHGLTAGGYTF. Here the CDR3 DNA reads TGTGCCAGCAGCCACGGACTGACGGCGGGGGGCTACACCTTC.

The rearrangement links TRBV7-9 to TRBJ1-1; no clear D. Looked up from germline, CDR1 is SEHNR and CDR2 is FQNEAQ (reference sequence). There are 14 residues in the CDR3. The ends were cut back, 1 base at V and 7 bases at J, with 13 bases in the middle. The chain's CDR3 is CASSLGEFLIEAFF. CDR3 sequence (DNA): TGTGCCAGCAGCTTAGGGGAGTTCCTAATTGAAGCTTTCTTT.

The CDR3 nucleotides read TGCAGCGTCCTGACAGGGATACAAGAGACCCAGTACTTC. It codes for CSVLTGIQETQYF. This chain links TRBV29-1 with TRBJ2-5; the match to TRBD1 covers 7 bases. The germline gives CDR1 SQVTM, CDR2 ANQGSEA. The CDR3 covers 13 residues. V shed 6 bases and J 2 bases; nucleotides not matched to a gene: 6.

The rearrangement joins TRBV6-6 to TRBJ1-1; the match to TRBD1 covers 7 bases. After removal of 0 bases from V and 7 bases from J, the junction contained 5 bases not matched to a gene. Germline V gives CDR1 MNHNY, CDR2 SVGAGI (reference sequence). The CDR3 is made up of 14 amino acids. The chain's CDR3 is CASSYSGRGDEAFF. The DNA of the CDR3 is TGTGCCAGCAGTTACTCGGGCAGGGGGGATGAAGCTTTCTTT.

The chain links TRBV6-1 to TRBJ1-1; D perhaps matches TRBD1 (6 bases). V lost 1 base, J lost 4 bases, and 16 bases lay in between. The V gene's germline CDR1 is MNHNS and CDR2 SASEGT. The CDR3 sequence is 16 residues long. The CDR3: CASSEETGNRGTEAFF. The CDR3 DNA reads TGTGCCAGCAGTGAAGAGACAGGTAACCGGGGCACTGAAGCTTTCTTT.